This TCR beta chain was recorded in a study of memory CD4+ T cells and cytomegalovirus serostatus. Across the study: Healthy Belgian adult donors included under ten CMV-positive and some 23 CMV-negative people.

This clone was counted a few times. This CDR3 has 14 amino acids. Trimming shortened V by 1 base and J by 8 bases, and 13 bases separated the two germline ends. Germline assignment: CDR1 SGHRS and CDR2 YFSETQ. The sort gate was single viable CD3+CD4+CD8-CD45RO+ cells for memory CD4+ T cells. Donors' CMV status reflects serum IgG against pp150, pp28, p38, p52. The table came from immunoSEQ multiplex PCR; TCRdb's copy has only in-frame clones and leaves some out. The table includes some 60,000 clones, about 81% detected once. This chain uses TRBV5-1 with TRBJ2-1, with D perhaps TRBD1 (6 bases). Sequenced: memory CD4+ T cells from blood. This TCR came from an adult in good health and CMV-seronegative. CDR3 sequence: CASSLRQVQDEQFF. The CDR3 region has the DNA TGCGCCAGCAGCTTGAGACAGGTACAGGATGAGCAGTTCTTC.